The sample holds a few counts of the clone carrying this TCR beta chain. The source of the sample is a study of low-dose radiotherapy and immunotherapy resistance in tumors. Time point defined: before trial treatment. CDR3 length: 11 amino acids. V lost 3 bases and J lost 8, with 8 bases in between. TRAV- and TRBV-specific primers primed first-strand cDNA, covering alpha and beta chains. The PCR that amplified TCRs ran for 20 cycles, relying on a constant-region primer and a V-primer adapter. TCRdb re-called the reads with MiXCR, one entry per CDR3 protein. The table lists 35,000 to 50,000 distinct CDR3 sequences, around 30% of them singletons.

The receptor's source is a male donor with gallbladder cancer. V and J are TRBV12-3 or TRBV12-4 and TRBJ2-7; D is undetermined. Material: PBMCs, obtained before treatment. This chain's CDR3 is CASSFTAKQYF. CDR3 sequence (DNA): TGTGCCAGCAGTTTTACAGCAAAGCAGTACTTC.